The sequence of this TCR beta chain was determined in a study of STAT5B mutations in CD4+ large granular lymphocyte leukemia. Trimming removed 9 bases from V and 5 bases from J; junction bases left unmatched: 13. Germline CDR1 MDHEN, CDR2 SYDVKM. The CDR3 length is 15 residues. The study's findings and limits: Top patient clones used TRBV06 genes more often: 8/27 versus 2/35 in controls.

Points on this clone: What it binds is unknown.

Produced via immunoSEQ multiplex PCR; TCRdb's table is partial and in-frame only. The table has about 20,000 clones, 70% seen once. Control samples were healthy donors' buffy coats. Sequencing input: CD4+ T cells from blood buffy coats. V usage is TRBV28 and J usage is TRBJ1-1, with TRBD1 matching 9 bases. The sequence derives from a human donor in good health. Written as DNA, the CDR3 is TGTGCCAGTATCCCCCGGGACAGGGTGGATACTGAAGCTTTCTTT. Translation: CASIPRDRVDTEAFF.